The clone carrying this T cell receptor (beta chain) was counted at least ten times. V lost 1 base to trimming and J lost 4 bases; unmatched junction nucleotides: 8. Germline V gives CDR1 SEHNR, CDR2 FQNEAQ (reference sequence). This CDR3 spans 16 amino acids. This entry belongs to a study of tumor-infiltrating lymphocytes in oesophageal squamous cell carcinoma. MiXCR was run by TCRdb on the PCR reads, yielding one entry per CDR3 protein. This sample has almost 20,000 distinct CDR3 sequences, with around 40% found just once. The TCR sequence derives from a male donor with esophageal squamous cell carcinoma. The sample comprised blood. The chain links TRBV7-9 to TRBJ2-3; 7 positions match TRBD1. The CDR3 coding sequence is TGTGCCAGCAGCTTAGGTTGGGACAGCAGCGCAGATACGCAGTATTTT. Its protein product is CASSLGWDSSADTQYF.